This TCR beta chain was identified in a study of cytomegalovirus exposure and HLA in healthy donors. This clone was detected only a few times. The antigen is undetermined. Use of 60 Vbeta and 13 Jbeta primers characterized the PCR. Profiled with immunoSEQ multiplex PCR; TCRdb holds only in-frame clones, not every one. The sample gives 95,000 to 150,000 clones, roughly 14% of which show up once; 1.9% is in the top ten. Study results and caveats: In vitro assays verified that three CMV-associated chains recognized CMV antigens specifically. V- and J-gene trimming in TCR beta was tied to a missense DCLRE1C variant by an analysis performed later.

V was pared by 1 base and J by 14 bases, with 15 bases between. CDR1 and CDR2 (germline): KGHSH, LQKENI. The CDR3 spans 13 residues. Sequenced sample: PBMCs. The TCR comes from a young woman in good health and CMV-seronegative. V usage is TRBV18 and J usage is TRBJ2-1, with D possibly TRBD2 on 5 matching bases. The CDR3 here is CASSPLRGSLEFF. In DNA, the CDR3 is TGTGCCAGCTCACCACTACGGGGTAGCTTGGAGTTCTTC.